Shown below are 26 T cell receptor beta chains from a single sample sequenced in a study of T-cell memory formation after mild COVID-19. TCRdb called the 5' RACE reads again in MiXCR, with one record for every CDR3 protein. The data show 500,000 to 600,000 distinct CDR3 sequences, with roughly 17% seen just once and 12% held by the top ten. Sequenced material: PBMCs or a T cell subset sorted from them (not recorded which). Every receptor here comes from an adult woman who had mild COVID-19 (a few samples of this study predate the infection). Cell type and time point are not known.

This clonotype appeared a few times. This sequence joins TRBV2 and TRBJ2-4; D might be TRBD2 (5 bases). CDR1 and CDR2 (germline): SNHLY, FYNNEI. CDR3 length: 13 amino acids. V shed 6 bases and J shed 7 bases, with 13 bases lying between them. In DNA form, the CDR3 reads TGTGCCAGCAGCGCAAAACGAGGGAACATTCAGTACTTC. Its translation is CASSAKRGNIQYF.

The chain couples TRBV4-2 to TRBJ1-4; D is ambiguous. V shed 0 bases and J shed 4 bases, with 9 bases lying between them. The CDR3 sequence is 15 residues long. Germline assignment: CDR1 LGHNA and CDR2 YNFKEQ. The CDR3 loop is CASSQDLGNNEKLFF. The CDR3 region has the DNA TGTGCCAGCAGCCAAGATTTGGGTAATAATGAAAAACTGTTTTTT.

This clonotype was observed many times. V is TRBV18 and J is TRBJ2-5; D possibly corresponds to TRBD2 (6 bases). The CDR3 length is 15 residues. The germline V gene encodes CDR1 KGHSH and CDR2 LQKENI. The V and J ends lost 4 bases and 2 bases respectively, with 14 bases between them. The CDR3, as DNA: TGTGCCAGCTCACATTCTCCGGGACTTCAAGAGACCCAGTACTTC. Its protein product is CASSHSPGLQETQYF.

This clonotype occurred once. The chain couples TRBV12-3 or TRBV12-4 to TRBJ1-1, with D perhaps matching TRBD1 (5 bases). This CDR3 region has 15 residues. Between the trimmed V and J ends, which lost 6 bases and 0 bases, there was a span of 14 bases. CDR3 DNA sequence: TGTGCCAGCAGCCCGGGGGGGACCATGAACACTGAAGCTTTCTTT. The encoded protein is CASSPGGTMNTEAFF.

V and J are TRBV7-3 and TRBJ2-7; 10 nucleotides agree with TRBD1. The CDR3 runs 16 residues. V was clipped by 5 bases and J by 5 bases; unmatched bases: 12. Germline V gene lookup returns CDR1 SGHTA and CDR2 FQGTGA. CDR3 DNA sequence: TGTGCCAGCAGCGCGACCGTTTCCGGGACAGGGGACGAGCAGTACTTC. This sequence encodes CASSATVSGTGDEQYF.

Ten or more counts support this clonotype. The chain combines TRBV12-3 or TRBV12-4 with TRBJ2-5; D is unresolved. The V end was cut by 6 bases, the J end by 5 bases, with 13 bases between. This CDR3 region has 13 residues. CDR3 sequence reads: CASSRASGETQYF. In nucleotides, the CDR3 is TGTGCCAGCAGCCGGGCGTCTGGGGAGACCCAGTACTTC.

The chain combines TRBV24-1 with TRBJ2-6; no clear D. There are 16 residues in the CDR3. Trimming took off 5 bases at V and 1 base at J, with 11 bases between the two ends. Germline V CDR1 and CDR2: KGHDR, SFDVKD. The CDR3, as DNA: TGTGCCACCAGTGCTCATCCTGGATCTGGGGCCAACGTCCTGACTTTC. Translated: CATSAHPGSGANVLTF.

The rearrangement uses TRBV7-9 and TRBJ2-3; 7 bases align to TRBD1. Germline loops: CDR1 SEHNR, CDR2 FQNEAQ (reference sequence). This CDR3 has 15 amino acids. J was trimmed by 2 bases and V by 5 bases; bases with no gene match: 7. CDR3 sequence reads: CASSPRDRHTDTQYF. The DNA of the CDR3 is TGTGCCAGCAGCCCCCGGGACAGACACACAGATACGCAGTATTTT.

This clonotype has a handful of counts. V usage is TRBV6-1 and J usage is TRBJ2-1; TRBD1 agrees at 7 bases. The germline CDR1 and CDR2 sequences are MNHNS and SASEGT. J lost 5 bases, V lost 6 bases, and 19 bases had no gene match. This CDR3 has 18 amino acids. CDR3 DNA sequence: TGTGCCAGCAGCCTACTACCTCAAGGACAGGCCTCAAACAATGAGCAGTTCTTC. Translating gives CASSLLPQGQASNNEQFF.

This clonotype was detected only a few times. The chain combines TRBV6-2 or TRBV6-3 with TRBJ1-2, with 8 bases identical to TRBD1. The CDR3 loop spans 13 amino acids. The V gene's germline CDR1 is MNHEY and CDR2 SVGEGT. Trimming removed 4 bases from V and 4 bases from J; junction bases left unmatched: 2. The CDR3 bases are TGTGCCAGCAGTTGGACAGGGCCCTATGGCTACACCTTC. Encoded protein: CASSWTGPYGYTF.

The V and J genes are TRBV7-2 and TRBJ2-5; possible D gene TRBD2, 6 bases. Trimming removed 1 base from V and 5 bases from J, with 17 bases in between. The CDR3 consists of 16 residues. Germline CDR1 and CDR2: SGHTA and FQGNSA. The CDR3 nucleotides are TGTGCCAGCAGCTTAGGGGCGGGATCTTGGGGGGAGACCCAGTACTTC. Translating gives CASSLGAGSWGETQYF.

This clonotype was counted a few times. CDR3 in DNA: TGTGCCACCAGCAGAGACGGGTATATAATCGGGAATTTATATGGCTACACCTTC. It translates to CATSRDGYIIGNLYGYTF. The rearrangement links TRBV15 to TRBJ1-2; D is ambiguous. This CDR3 has 18 residues. The ends were cut back, 0 bases at V and 5 bases at J, with 22 bases in the middle. Germline V gene data show CDR1 as LNHNV and CDR2 as YYDKDF (reference sequence).

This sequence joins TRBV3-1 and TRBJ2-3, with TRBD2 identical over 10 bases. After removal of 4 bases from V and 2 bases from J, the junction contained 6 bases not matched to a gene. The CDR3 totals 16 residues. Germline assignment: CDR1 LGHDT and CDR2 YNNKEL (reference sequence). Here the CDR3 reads CASSRLAGLNTDTQYF. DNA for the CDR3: TGTGCCAGCAGCCGACTAGCGGGCCTCAACACAGATACGCAGTATTTT.

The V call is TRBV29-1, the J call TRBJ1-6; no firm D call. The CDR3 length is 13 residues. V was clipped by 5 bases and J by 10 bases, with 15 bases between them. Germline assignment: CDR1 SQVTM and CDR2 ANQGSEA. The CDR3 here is CSVLSSIGSPLHF. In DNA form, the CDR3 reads TGCAGCGTTCTCTCCAGTATTGGCTCACCCCTCCACTTT.

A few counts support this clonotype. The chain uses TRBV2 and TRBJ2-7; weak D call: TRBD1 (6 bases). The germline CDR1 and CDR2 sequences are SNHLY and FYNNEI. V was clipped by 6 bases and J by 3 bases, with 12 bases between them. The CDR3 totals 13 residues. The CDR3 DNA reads TGTGCCAGCAGCAGACAGGATTTCTACGAGCAGTACTTC. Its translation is CASSRQDFYEQYF.

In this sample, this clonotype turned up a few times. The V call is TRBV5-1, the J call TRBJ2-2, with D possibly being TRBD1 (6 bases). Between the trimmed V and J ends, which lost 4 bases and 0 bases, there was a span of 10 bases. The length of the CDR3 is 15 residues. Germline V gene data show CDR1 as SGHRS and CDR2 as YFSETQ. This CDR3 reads CASSPRTANTGELFF. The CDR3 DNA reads TGCGCCAGCAGCCCAAGGACAGCGAACACCGGGGAGCTGTTTTTT. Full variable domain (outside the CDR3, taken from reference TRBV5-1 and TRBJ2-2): KAGVTQTPRYLIKTRGQQVTLSCSPISGHRSVSWYQQTPGQGLQFLFEYFSETQRNKGNFPGRFSGRQFSNSRSEMNVSTLELGDSALYLCASSPRTANTGELFFGEGSRLTVL.

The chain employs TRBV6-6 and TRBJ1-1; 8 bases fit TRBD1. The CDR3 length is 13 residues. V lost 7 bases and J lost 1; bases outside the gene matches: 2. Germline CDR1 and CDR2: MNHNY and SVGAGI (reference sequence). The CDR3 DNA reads TGTGCCAGCAAAACAGGGGGGAACACTGAAGCTTTCTTT. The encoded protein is CASKTGGNTEAFF.

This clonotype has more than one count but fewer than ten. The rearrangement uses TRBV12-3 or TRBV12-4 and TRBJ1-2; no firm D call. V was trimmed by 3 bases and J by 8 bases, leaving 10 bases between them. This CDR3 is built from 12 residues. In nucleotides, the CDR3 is TGTGCCAGCAGTTTCGGAGGATCCGGCTACACCTTC. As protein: CASSFGGSGYTF.

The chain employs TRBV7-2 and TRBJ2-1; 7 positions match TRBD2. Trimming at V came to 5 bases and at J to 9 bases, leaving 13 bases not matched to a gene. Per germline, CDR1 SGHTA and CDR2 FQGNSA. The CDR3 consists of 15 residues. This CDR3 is CASSTTGGWGGEQFF. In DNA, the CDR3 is TGTGCCAGCAGCACAACCGGAGGGTGGGGGGGTGAGCAGTTCTTC.

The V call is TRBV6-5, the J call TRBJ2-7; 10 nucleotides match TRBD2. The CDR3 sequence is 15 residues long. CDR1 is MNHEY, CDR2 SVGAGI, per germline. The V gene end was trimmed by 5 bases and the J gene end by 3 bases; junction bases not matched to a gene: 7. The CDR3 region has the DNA TGTGCCAGCAGTGCACCGGGACTAGCGAGCTACGAGCAGTACTTC. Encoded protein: CASSAPGLASYEQYF.

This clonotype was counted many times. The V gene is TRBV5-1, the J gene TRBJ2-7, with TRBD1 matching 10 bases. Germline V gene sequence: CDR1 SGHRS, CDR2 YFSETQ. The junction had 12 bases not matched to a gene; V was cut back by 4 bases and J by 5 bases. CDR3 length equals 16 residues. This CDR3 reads CASSPDSPGTGDEQYF. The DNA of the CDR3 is TGCGCCAGCAGCCCGGACAGTCCCGGGACAGGGGACGAGCAGTACTTC.

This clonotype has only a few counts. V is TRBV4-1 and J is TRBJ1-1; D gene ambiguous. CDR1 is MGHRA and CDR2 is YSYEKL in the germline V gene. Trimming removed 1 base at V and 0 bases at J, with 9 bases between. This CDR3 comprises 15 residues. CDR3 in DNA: TGCGCCAGCAGCCAAGCAACGCCGGTGAACACTGAAGCTTTCTTT. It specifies CASSQATPVNTEAFF.

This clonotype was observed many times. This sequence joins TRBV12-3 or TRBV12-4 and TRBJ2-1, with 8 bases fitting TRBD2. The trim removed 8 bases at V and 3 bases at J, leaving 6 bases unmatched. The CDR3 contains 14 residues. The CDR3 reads CASHGRAGYNEQFF. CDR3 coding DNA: TGTGCCAGCCACGGGAGGGCCGGCTACAATGAGCAGTTCTTC.

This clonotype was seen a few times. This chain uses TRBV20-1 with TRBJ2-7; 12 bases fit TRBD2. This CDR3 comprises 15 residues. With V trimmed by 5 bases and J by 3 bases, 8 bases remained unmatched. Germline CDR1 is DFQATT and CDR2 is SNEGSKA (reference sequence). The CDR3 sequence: CSAWVTSGGRYEQYF. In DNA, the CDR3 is TGCAGTGCTTGGGTGACTAGCGGGGGACGCTACGAGCAGTACTTC.

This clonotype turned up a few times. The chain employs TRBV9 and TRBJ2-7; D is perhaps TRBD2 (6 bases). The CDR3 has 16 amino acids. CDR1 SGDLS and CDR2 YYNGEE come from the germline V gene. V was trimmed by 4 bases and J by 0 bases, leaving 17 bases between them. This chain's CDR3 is CASSTSSGTGSYEQYF. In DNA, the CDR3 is TGTGCCAGCAGCACAAGTTCCGGGACTGGCTCCTACGAGCAGTACTTC.

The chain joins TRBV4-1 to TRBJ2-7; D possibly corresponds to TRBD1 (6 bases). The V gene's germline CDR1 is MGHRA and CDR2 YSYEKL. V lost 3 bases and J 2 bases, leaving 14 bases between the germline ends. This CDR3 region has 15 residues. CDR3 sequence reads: CASSHLTGTTYEQYF. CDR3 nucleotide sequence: TGCGCCAGCAGCCACCTCACCGGGACAACCTACGAGCAGTACTTC.